The entry below gives a single T cell receptor (beta chain) sequence along with its context. Its antigen is unidentified. This sample was included in a study of memory B cells and T cells in multiple sclerosis. Trimming took 3 bases from V and 3 from J; bases not matched to a gene: 3. The length of the CDR3 is 14 residues. The V gene's germline CDR1 is SGDLS and CDR2 YYNGEE. After stimulus-free culture, autoproliferating CFSE-dim and non-proliferating CFSE-high T cells were sequenced separately. Roughly 4.5x10^7 CFSE-labeled PBMCs were cultured around seven days unstimulated, then replicate wells were pooled. CFSE at roughly 0.54 uM labeled the PBMCs, which were then cultured unstimulated. The study's findings and limits: Compartments had unequal clone-set sizes, affecting shared clonotype counts.

Assay used: immunoSEQ multiplex PCR; TCRdb lists only in-frame clones, some missing. The sample shows around 30,000 clones, roughly 82% of them seen only once. The TCR sequence derives from a human donor with multiple sclerosis. Sample: PBMCs from blood kept in culture. The chain couples TRBV9 to TRBJ1-2, with TRBD1 matching 9 bases. CDR3 region: CASSETGGYYGYTF. The CDR3 DNA follows: TGTGCCAGCAGCGAGACAGGGGGGTACTATGGCTACACCTTC.